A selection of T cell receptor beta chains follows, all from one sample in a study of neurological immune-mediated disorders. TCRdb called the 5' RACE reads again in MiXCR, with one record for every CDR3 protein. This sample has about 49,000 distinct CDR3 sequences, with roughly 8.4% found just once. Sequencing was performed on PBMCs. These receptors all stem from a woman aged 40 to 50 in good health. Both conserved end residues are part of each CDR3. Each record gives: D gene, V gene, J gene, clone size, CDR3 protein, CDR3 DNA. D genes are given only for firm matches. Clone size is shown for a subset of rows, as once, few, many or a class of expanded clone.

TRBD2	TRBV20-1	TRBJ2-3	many	CSAPGTSGHSTDTQYF	TGCAGTGCTCCCGGGACTAGCGGACATAGCACAGATACGCAGTATTTT
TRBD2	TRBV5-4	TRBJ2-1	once	CASSLDSGRTREQFF	TGTGCCAGCAGCTTGGATAGCGGGAGGACTCGGGAGCAGTTCTTC
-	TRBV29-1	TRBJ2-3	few	CSVDGVYGDGGTDTQYF	TGCAGCGTTGACGGGGTTTACGGGGACGGGGGCACAGATACGCAGTATTTT
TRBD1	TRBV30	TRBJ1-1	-	CAWSTGQGREAFF	TGTGCCTGGAGTACCGGACAGGGCAGAGAAGCTTTCTTT
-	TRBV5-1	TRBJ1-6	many	CASSLTGVNNSPLHF	TGCGCCAGCAGCTTGACAGGAGTGAATAATTCACCCCTCCACTTT
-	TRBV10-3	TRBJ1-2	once	CAIQDDRSGGYTF	TGTGCCATCCAGGACGATCGAAGCGGCGGCTACACCTTC
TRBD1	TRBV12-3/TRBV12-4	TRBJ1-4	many	CASSLGTGDMGEKLFF	TGTGCCAGCAGTTTAGGGACAGGGGATATGGGTGAAAAACTGTTTTTT
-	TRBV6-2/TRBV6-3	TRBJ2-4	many	CASSYRQGIKNIQYF	TGTGCCAGCAGTTATCGCCAAGGCATCAAAAACATTCAGTACTTC
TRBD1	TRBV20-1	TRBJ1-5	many	CSASLNSGTGDLWPQHF	TGCAGTGCTAGTCTCAATTCCGGGACAGGGGATTTGTGGCCCCAGCATTTT
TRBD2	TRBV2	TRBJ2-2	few	CASSVGLAGTGELFF	TGTGCCAGCAGTGTTGGGCTAGCGGGCACCGGGGAGCTGTTTTTT
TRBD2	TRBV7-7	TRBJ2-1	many	CASSQGLADYNEQFF	TGTGCTAGCAGTCAAGGACTAGCGGACTACAATGAGCAGTTCTTC
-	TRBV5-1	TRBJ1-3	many	CASSLDRASSGNTIYF	TGCGCCAGCAGCTTGGACCGGGCAAGCTCTGGAAACACCATATATTTT
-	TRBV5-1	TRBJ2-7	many	CASSFQGSPYEQYF	TGCGCCAGCAGCTTCCAGGGATCGCCCTACGAGCAGTACTTC